This T cell receptor beta chain comes out of a study of cytomegalovirus exposure and HLA in healthy donors. V was pared by 6 bases and J by 4 bases, with 11 bases between. Germline V gives CDR1 SNHLY, CDR2 FYNNEI. This CDR3 has 13 residues. Study results and caveats: Both high specificity and high sensitivity reportedly marked the classifier's diagnosis of cytomegalovirus status. Most CMV-associated TCR beta chains appeared HLA-restricted in a later analysis. The study labeled 150 to 200 TCR beta chains cytomegalovirus-associated.

PCR was performed using 60 Vbeta and 13 Jbeta primers. Repertoires were generated with immunoSEQ multiplex PCR, while TCRdb's copy carries only in-frame clones and drops some. Of some 140,000 clones listed, 80% are singletons. In regard to this clone: Its target is unknown.

V gene TRBV2 combines with J gene TRBJ2-3; no firm D call. The source of this sequence is a man aged 30 to 45 in good health. Sequencing used PBMCs. The CDR3 bases are TGTGCCAGCAGCGGCGTAGCATCAGATACGCAGTATTTT. This gives the protein CASSGVASDTQYF.